This TCR beta chain was recovered during a study of CD8+CD57+ T cells in acquired aplastic anemia. The overall study: Sorted CD4+ and CD8+ cells gave an average of approximately 3 ug of DNA.

Per germline, CDR1 SGHNT and CDR2 YYREEE (reference sequence). This CDR3 has 14 amino acids. V was cut by 2 bases and J by 7 bases, with 15 bases left in between. The table lists this clonotype with many counts. TCR beta VDJ and CDR3 profiles were obtained from a genomic DNA template. TCRdb re-called the reads with MiXCR, one entry per CDR3 protein. The top ten clones hold about 2.9% of a sample with some 180,000 distinct CDR3 sequences, around half of them seen once. Sequenced input: sorted CD4+, CD8+, or CD8+CD57+ T cells (not recorded which) from PBMCs. This TCR derives from a human donor in good health. The J gene is TRBJ2-5, the V gene TRBV5-4; no clear D gene. The CDR3 DNA reads TGTGCCAGCAGCTTTGACAACCTCGATGGGACCCAGTACTTC. Its translation: CASSFDNLDGTQYF.